This record looks at one T cell receptor (beta chain) sequence and its context. This sample is drawn from a study of graft-versus-host responses after intestinal transplantation. Data came from immunoSEQ multiplex PCR; TCRdb stores just in-frame clones and leaves some out. The sample shows around 15,000 clones, 88% of them seen only once. There are 16 residues in the CDR3. V shed 2 bases, J shed 7 bases, and the junction held 9 bases outside the gene matches. CDR1 is MDHEN and CDR2 is SYDVKM in the germline V gene. The sample was PBMCs, taken 110 days after intestinal transplant. The rearrangement links TRBV28 to TRBJ2-7; 12 bases map to TRBD2. The sequence derives from a human patient who received an intestinal transplant, so some T cells may come from the graft donor. CDR3 in DNA: TGTGCCAGCAGTTTACCCGGACTAGCGGGACTTAGGGAGCAGTACTTC. Translation gives CASSLPGLAGLREQYF.